The 2 T cell receptor beta chains presented below share a single source sample, sequenced in a study of blood T cell repertoires in COVID-19. Assay used: immunoSEQ multiplex PCR; TCRdb lists only in-frame clones, some missing. The sample shows 180,000 or so clones, approximately 86% of them seen only once. Sequenced input: peripheral blood. These receptors were taken from a man in his fifties or sixties with acute or convalescent COVID-19.

This rearrangement joins TRBV6-5 to TRBJ1-1; no clear D. V gave up 7 bases and J gave up 3 bases, with 15 bases separating them. The CDR3 has 14 residues. Germline loops: CDR1 MNHEY, CDR2 SVGAGI. This CDR3 is CASTPAGEHTEAFF. The CDR3 DNA reads TGTGCCAGCACCCCGGCGGGCGAACACACTGAAGCTTTCTTT.

The chain is built from TRBV6-1 and TRBJ1-2; D not certain. The CDR3 runs to 14 residues. V dropped 0 bases and J dropped 7 bases, with 12 bases sitting between them. Germline V lookup: CDR1 MNHNS, CDR2 SASEGT. CDR3 amino acids: CASSEASRAGGYTF. Here the CDR3 DNA reads TGTGCCAGCAGTGAAGCGAGTAGGGCGGGTGGCTACACCTTC.